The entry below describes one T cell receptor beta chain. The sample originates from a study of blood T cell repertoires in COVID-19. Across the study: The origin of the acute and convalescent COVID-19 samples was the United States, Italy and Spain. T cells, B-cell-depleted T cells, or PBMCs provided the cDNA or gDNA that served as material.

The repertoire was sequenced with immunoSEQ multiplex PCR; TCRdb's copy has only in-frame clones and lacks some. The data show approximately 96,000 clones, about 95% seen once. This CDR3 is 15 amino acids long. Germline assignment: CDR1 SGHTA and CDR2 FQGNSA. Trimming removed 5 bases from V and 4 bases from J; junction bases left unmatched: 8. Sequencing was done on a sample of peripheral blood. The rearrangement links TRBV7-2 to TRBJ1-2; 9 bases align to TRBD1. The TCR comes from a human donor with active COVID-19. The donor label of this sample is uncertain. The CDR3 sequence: CASSPRTGETYGYTF. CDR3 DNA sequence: TGTGCCAGCAGCCCGAGGACAGGGGAAACCTATGGCTACACCTTC.